This T cell receptor (beta chain) was profiled in a study of blood T cell repertoires in COVID-19. Study details: Whether acute or convalescent, the COVID-19 samples came from the United States, Italy and Spain.

The germline V gene encodes CDR1 LNHDA and CDR2 SQIVND (reference sequence). V lost 9 bases and J 4 bases, leaving 19 bases between the germline ends. This CDR3 spans 15 amino acids. In the source study's methods: Amplification with reference gene primers provided the estimates of nucleated cell counts. Sequencing used immunoSEQ multiplex PCR; TCRdb keeps in-frame clones, though not all of them. V and J calls and clone size are those listed in that table; D and trimming were worked out from the DNA. The sample carries approximately 190,000 clones, around 89% recorded once. The sequencing sample was made of peripheral blood. The TCR was taken from a man aged 35-49 years with active or convalescent COVID-19. This chain connects TRBV19 to TRBJ1-3; the D gene is possibly TRBD1 (5 bases). In DNA, the CDR3 is TGTGCCAGCCAGCCTGCCAGGGTTCCGGGAAACACCATATATTTT. Its protein is CASQPARVPGNTIYF.